This TCR beta chain came from a study of shared clonotypes between healthy human individuals. Notes on the study in general: Investigators collected only blood, and repertoires in tissues likely differ.

Concerning this clone: Its specificity is not known.

V gave up 3 bases and J gave up 3 bases, with 3 bases separating them. CDR1 and CDR2 from the germline V gene are ENHRY and SYGVKD. This CDR3 region has 11 residues. The study enrolled healthy HIV-negative adults without recent acute infections or vaccinations as donors. Donors comprised only Caucasian adults living in Nashville, Tennessee. In the authors' methods: ImmunoSEQ junction-only sequences lacked quality scores, so their filtering differed. Method: immunoSEQ multiplex PCR; TCRdb's copy keeps in-frame clones and lacks some. The DNA gave D and trimming, while V, J and clone size come from that table. The repertoire consists of about 480,000 clones, with around 79% occurring once and the leading ten covering approximately 12%.

Sequencing was performed on PBMCs. This TCR came from a woman aged 35 to 49 in good health. Some clones in this sample may be carry-over from other donors' samples. The chain carries TRBV10-3 and TRBJ2-7, with D unresolved. CDR3 region: CAISDGYEQYF. The CDR3 DNA sequence: TGTGCCATCAGTGACGGCTACGAGCAGTACTTC.